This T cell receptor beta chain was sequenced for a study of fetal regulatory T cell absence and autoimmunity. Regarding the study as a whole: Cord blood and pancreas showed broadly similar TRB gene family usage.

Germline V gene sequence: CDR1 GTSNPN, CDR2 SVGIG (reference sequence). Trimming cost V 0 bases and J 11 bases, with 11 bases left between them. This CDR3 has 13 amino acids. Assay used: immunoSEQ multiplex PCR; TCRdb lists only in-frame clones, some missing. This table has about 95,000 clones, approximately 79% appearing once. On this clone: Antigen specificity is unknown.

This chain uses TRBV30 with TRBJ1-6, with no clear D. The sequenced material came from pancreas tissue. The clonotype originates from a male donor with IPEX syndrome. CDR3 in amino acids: CAWSVRGITPLHF. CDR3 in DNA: TGTGCCTGGAGTGTTCGAGGGATTACACCCCTCCACTTT.